These 22 T cell receptor beta chains were sequenced from one sample in a study of post-analysis software for immune sequencing data. Points from the study as a whole: In patients, TRBV5-6, TRBV5-1 and TRBV20-1 belonged to about five TRBV segments found more frequently than in controls.

These receptors are not linked to any known antigen. Each TCR beta cDNA library carried unique molecular identifiers. From the PCR reads, TCRdb called clonotypes with MiXCR, one entry per CDR3 protein. The sample consists of about 570,000 distinct CDR3 sequences, roughly 34% of them appearing once. Input material: blood. The source of these receptors is a girl younger than 18 with multiple sclerosis.

The chain uses TRBV28 and TRBJ2-1, with a tentative D call TRBD1 (6 bases). The CDR3 runs 14 residues. V lost 1 base to trimming and J lost 5 bases, with 9 bases between them. Germline CDR1 and CDR2: MDHEN and SYDVKM. The CDR3 DNA reads TGTGCCAGCAGTTTATCAGACAGGAACAATGAGCAGTTCTTC. This sequence encodes CASSLSDRNNEQFF. The whole variable domain, remainder taken from reference TRBV28 and TRBJ2-1, is DVKVTQSSRYLVKRTGEKVFLECVQDMDHENMFWYRQDPGLGLRLIYFSYDVKMKEKGDIPEGYSVSREKKERFSLILESASTNQTSMYLCASSLSDRNNEQFFGPGTRLTVL.

The gene calls are TRBV27 and TRBJ2-6; no definite D call. Germline CDR1 and CDR2: MNHEY and SMNVEV (reference sequence). The CDR3 consists of 14 residues. Trimming removed 6 bases from V and 2 bases from J, with 8 bases in between. CDR3 protein: CASSGWAGANVLTF. The CDR3 DNA sequence: TGTGCCAGCAGCGGTTGGGCTGGGGCCAACGTCCTGACTTTC.

This rearrangement joins TRBV20-1 to TRBJ2-5; the match to TRBD2 covers 8 bases. Per germline, CDR1 DFQATT and CDR2 SNEGSKA (reference sequence). This CDR3 is 13 amino acids long. The V gene end was trimmed by 6 bases and the J gene end by 2 bases; junction bases not matched to a gene: 5. The DNA for the CDR3 is TGCAGTGCAAACGGGGGGGGGCAAGAGACCCAGTACTTC. Residues: CSANGGGQETQYF.

The J gene is TRBJ2-5, the V gene TRBV20-1, with 8 bases fitting TRBD2. J lost 3 bases, V lost 7 bases, and 7 bases had no gene match. This CDR3 region has 13 residues. Germline V CDR1 and CDR2: DFQATT, SNEGSKA (reference sequence). The CDR3 region is CSELGRGEETQYF. The CDR3 coding sequence is TGCAGTGAGCTGGGGCGGGGGGAAGAGACCCAGTACTTC.

This chain joins TRBV5-1 and TRBJ1-1, with a weak D call TRBD1 (5 bases). Looked up from germline, CDR1 is SGHRS and CDR2 is YFSETQ. V lost 3 bases to trimming and J lost 4 bases, with 13 bases between them. CDR3 length equals 14 residues. The CDR3 coding sequence is TGCGCCAGCAGCTACGGGACGGCGAGCACTGAAGCTTTCTTT. The encoded protein is CASSYGTASTEAFF.

The CDR3 is CASASTASDTQYF. The CDR3 DNA reads as TGTGCCAGCGCTTCCACGGCTTCCGATACGCAGTATTTT. The rearrangement links TRBV3-1 to TRBJ2-3; D call uncertain. Germline V gene lookup returns CDR1 LGHDT and CDR2 YNNKEL (reference sequence). V shed 8 bases and J shed 6 bases, with 15 bases lying between them. The CDR3 is 13 amino acids.

The rearrangement links TRBV20-1 to TRBJ1-2; the D is unclear. V dropped 1 base and J dropped 4 bases, with 4 bases sitting between them. There are 11 residues in the CDR3. Per the germline V gene, CDR1 is DFQATT and CDR2 is SNEGSKA (reference sequence). The CDR3 reads CSARGAYGYTF. CDR3 sequence (DNA): TGCAGTGCTAGAGGGGCCTATGGCTACACCTTC.

This clonotype has only a few counts. J is TRBJ1-2 and V is TRBV11-2, with D maybe TRBD1 (5 bases). Germline CDR1 reads SGHAT; CDR2 reads FQNNGV. The CDR3 loop spans 17 amino acids. V lost 5 bases to trimming and J lost 5 bases, with 24 bases between them. The CDR3 coding sequence is TGTGCCAGCAGCCACCGTGGGGGTGGCGGGCGGAGTTATGGCTACACCTTC. Translating it yields CASSHRGGGGRSYGYTF.

The chain links TRBV11-3 to TRBJ2-1, with D hard to call. CDR1 is SGHNT, CDR2 YENEEA, per germline. V shed 4 bases and J shed 9 bases, with 13 bases lying between them. CDR3 length: 13 residues. The CDR3 region has the DNA TGTGCCAGCAGCTCTTTGGTCCAGAGTGAGCAGTTCTTC. It is translated as CASSSLVQSEQFF. Full variable domain (missing parts from reference TRBV11-3 and TRBJ2-1): EAGVVQSPRYKIIEKKQPVAFWCNPISGHNTLYWYLQNLGQGPELLIRYENEEAVDDSQLPKDRFSAERLKGVDSTLKIQPAELGDSAVYLCASSSLVQSEQFFGPGTRLTVL.

This chain joins TRBV10-3 and TRBJ1-1, with no clear D. The CDR3 consists of 10 residues. Trimming cost V 11 bases and J 7 bases, with 11 bases left between them. The germline V gene encodes CDR1 ENHRY and CDR2 SYGVKD. The CDR3 region is CAPPIGEAFF. The CDR3 DNA follows: TGTGCCCCTCCTATTGGTGAAGCTTTCTTT.

The sample holds a few counts of this clonotype. This chain joins TRBV5-1 and TRBJ2-5, with TRBD2 matching 11 bases. Germline assignment: CDR1 SGHRS and CDR2 YFSETQ. V shed 5 bases and J 2 bases; nucleotides not matched to a gene: 11. The CDR3 length is 17 residues. The CDR3 coding sequence is TGCGCCAGCAGTCGGAACCCGGGACTAGCGGCTCAAGAGACCCAGTACTTC. It is translated as CASSRNPGLAAQETQYF.

This clonotype has only a few counts. V usage is TRBV7-3 and J usage is TRBJ2-3; TRBD2 might be the D (5 bases). The CDR3 runs to 15 residues. V dropped 1 base and J dropped 2 bases, with 10 bases sitting between them. In germline, CDR1 is SGHTA, CDR2 FQGTGA. DNA for the CDR3: TGTGCCAGCAGCTTAAGAGGGAAGCCCACAGATACGCAGTATTTT. Protein product: CASSLRGKPTDTQYF.

This clonotype was recorded a few times. V is TRBV20-1 and J is TRBJ2-3, with 14 bases that match TRBD2. Germline V lookup: CDR1 DFQATT, CDR2 SNEGSKA (reference sequence). With V trimmed by 6 bases and J by 4 bases, 15 bases remained unmatched. The CDR3 has 18 amino acids. The CDR3 here is CSATGIQTSGGAADTQYF. DNA for the CDR3: TGCAGTGCCACCGGAATCCAGACTAGCGGGGGGGCCGCAGATACGCAGTATTTT.

Only a few counts were recorded for this clonotype. This chain links TRBV3-1 with TRBJ2-7; TRBD1 or TRBD2 may be the D gene (5 bases each). The J call may be faulty, since TRBJ2-5 better matches the DNA end. CDR1 LGHDT and CDR2 YNNKEL come from the germline V gene (reference sequence). This CDR3 region has 16 residues. The CDR3 is CASSQEGTDLRETQYF. The CDR3 coding sequence is TGTGCCAGCAGCCAAGAAGGGACGGATCTCCGAGAGACCCAGTACTTC.

This clonotype occurred a few times. The chain links TRBV7-2 to TRBJ1-2, with 8 positions matching TRBD1. V lost 5 bases and J lost 1; bases outside the gene matches: 6. The CDR3 consists of 15 residues. Per the germline V gene, CDR1 is SGHTA and CDR2 is FQGNSA. For the CDR3, the DNA is TGTGCCAGCAGCCCCCGGACAGGGAATAACTATGGCTACACCTTC. Translating it yields CASSPRTGNNYGYTF.

The chain carries TRBV10-3 and TRBJ2-7; 9 bases align to TRBD2. The CDR3 runs 13 residues. The ends lost 4 bases at V and 7 bases at J; junction bases unmatched: 5. Germline V gene sequence: CDR1 ENHRY, CDR2 SYGVKD. The CDR3 nucleotides read TGTGCCATCAGTGGGGCCGCGGGGGGGGAGCAGTACTTC. Its protein product is CAISGAAGGEQYF.

V usage is TRBV29-1 and J usage is TRBJ1-4; 9 bases are shared with TRBD1. In germline, CDR1 is SQVTM, CDR2 ANQGSEA. The CDR3 runs to 13 residues. V gave up 5 bases and J gave up 8 bases; unmatched junction bases: 6. In nucleotides, the CDR3 is TGCAGCGTTCGGAGGACAGGGGTGGAAAAACTGTTTTTT. Protein: CSVRRTGVEKLFF.

The chain couples TRBV29-1 to TRBJ1-1, with D uncertain. The CDR3 spans 12 residues. Trimming took off 7 bases at V and 5 bases at J, with 14 bases between the two ends. CDR1 is SQVTM and CDR2 is ANQGSEA in the germline V gene. As DNA, the CDR3 is TGCAGCGGGCTCCGCGCTGAGACTGAAGCTTTCTTT. It yields the protein CSGLRAETEAFF. Using reference TRBV29-1 and TRBJ1-1 for the parts outside the CDR3, the full variable domain is SAVISQKPSRDICQRGTSLTIQCQVDSQVTMMFWYRQQPGQSLTLIATANQGSEATYESGFVIDKFPISRPNLTFSTLTVSNMSPEDSSIYLCSGLRAETEAFFGQGTRLTVV.

The chain joins TRBV12-3 or TRBV12-4 to TRBJ2-4; D remains ambiguous. Trimming cost V 6 bases and J 13 bases, with 16 bases left between them. The CDR3 covers 12 residues. As DNA, the CDR3 is TGTGCCAGCAGCATTATCCGAGGAGAGCAGTACTTC. It specifies CASSIIRGEQYF.

The rearrangement uses TRBV19 and TRBJ2-1; D assignment may be TRBD1 or TRBD2 (5 bases each). Trimming shortened V by 5 bases and J by 7 bases, and 21 bases separated the two germline ends. The CDR3 runs to 16 residues. Per germline, CDR1 LNHDA and CDR2 SQIVND (reference sequence). The CDR3: CASSESTGPGGNEQFF. CDR3 DNA sequence: TGTGCCAGTAGTGAGTCGACGGGACCAGGCGGGAATGAGCAGTTCTTC.

The gene calls are TRBV10-2 and TRBJ2-1, with 13 bases lining up with TRBD2. The V segment lost 7 bases and the J segment 15 bases; nucleotides outside the gene matches: 9. This CDR3 region has 13 residues. Germline CDR1 reads WSHSY; CDR2 reads SAAADI. The CDR3 DNA follows: TGCGCCAGCAAACTAGCGGGGGGGCCCCTGGGGTTCTTC. This translates into CASKLAGGPLGFF.

The gene calls are TRBV15 and TRBJ2-3; 9 bases map to TRBD2. The CDR3 length is 18 residues. The V and J ends lost 5 bases and 1 base, in that order; junction bases with no gene match: 13. Per germline, CDR1 LNHNV and CDR2 YYDKDF (reference sequence). CDR3 in amino acids: CATSPSGDSPVGTDTQYF. The CDR3 region has the DNA TGTGCCACCAGCCCTAGCGGGGACTCTCCCGTCGGCACAGATACGCAGTATTTT.